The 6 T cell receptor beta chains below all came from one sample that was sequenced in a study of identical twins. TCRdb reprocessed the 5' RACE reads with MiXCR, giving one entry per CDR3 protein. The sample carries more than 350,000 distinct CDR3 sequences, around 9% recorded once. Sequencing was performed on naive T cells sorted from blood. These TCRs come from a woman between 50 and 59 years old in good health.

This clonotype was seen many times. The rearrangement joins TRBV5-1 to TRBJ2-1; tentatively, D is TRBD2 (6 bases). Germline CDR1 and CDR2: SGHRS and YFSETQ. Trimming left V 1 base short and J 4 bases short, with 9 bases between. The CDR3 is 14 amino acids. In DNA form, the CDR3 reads TGCGCCAGCAGCTTGCTCGGGAGATACAATGAGCAGTTCTTC. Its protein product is CASSLLGRYNEQFF.

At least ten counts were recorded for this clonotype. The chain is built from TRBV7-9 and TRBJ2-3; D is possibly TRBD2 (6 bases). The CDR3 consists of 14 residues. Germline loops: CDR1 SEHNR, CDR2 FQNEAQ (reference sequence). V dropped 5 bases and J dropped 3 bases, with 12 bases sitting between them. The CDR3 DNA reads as TGTGCCAGCAGCCCTCGGACTAAAACAGATACGCAGTATTTT. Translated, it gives CASSPRTKTDTQYF.

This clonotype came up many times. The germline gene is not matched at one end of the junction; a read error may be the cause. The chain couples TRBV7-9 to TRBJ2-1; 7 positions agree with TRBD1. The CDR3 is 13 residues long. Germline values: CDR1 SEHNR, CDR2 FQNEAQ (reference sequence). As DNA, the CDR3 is TGTGCCAGCAGCTTAGCGACAGGGCTCCCAACGATCTTC. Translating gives CASSLATGLPTIF.

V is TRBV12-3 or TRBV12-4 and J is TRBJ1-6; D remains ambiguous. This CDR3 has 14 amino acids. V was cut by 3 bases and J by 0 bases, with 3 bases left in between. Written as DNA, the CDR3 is TGTGCCAGCAGTTTGGGCTCCTATAATTCACCCCTCCACTTT. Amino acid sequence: CASSLGSYNSPLHF.

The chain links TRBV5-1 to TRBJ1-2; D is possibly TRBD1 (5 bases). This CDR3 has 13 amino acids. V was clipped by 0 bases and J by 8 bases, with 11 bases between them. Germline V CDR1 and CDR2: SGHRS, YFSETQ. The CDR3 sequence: CASSLEQALGYTF. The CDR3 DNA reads TGCGCCAGCAGCTTGGAACAGGCCTTAGGCTACACCTTC.

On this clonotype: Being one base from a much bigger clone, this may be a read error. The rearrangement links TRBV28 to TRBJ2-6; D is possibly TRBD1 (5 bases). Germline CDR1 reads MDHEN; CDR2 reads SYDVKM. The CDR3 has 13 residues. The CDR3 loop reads CAGSFRTSNVLTF. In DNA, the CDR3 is TGTGCCGGCAGTTTTAGGACATCGAACGTCCTGACTTTC. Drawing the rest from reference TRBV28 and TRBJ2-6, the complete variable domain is DVKVTQSSRYLVKRTGEKVFLECVQDMDHENMFWYRQDPGLGLRLIYFSYDVKMKEKGDIPEGYSVSREKKERFSLILESASTNQTSMYLCAGSFRTSNVLTFGAGSRLTVL.